The entry below describes one TCR beta chain. Original handling: Reference gene primer amplification gave nucleated cell count estimates. Here immunoSEQ multiplex PCR was the method, and the copy in TCRdb shows in-frame clones only, minus some. That table supplies the V and J calls and clone size; D and trimming were determined from the DNA. The top ten clones hold roughly 1% of a sample with some 300,000 clones, 90% of them seen once. Germline CDR1 KGHDR, CDR2 SFDVKD. The CDR3 is made up of 15 amino acids. With 4 bases removed from V and 4 bases from J, the gap between germline ends came to 15 bases. This record belongs to a study of blood T cell repertoires in COVID-19. Overall study: Spain, Italy and the United States supplied samples that represented acute and convalescent COVID-19. T cells, B-cell-depleted T cells, or PBMCs provided the cDNA or gDNA that served as material.

Those enrolled in Seattle joined during active infection and were followed longitudinally afterward. The sequenced sample consisted of peripheral blood. This clonotype was sampled from a middle-aged woman with COVID-19, enrolled during active disease. The J gene is TRBJ1-2, the V gene TRBV24-1; D is possibly TRBD1 (5 bases). In nucleotides, the CDR3 is TGTGCCACCAGTGACGGGGGAGGAGACCGCTATGGCTACACCTTC. Translating it yields CATSDGGGDRYGYTF.